The T cell receptor beta chain described here comes from a study of beta chain features in type 1 diabetes. Comments on this clone: Its antigen is unknown.

General study points: Among all four CD4+ subsets, Type 1 diabetes patients had TCRB CDR3s that were moderately but significantly shorter. Naive, central memory and regulatory TCRB repertoires appeared more similar among patients than healthy donors.

Expressed TCRB transcripts were sequenced, since all the RNA that had been isolated was reverse transcribed. The protocol was immunoSEQ multiplex PCR, while the TCRdb copy is restricted to in-frame clones and leaves out a portion. This table has under 350,000 clones, approximately 25% appearing once. The source material was naive CD4+ T cells from blood. The clonotype comes from a woman in her twenties or thirties with type 1 diabetes.

CDR3 DNA sequence: TGTGCCAGCAGCTTCCGGACAGGGACATCCTACGAGCAGTACTTC. Translated: CASSFRTGTSYEQYF. The chain has TRBV11-2 and TRBJ2-7; the match to TRBD1 covers 8 bases. This CDR3 is 15 amino acids long. V shed 3 bases, J shed 1 base, and the junction held 5 bases outside the gene matches. The germline V gene has CDR1 SGHAT and CDR2 FQNNGV.